These 6 T cell receptor beta chains were all obtained from the same sample, sequenced in a study of cytomegalovirus exposure and HLA in healthy donors. 13 Jbeta primers and 60 Vbeta primers were used for the PCR. Sequenced by immunoSEQ multiplex PCR; TCRdb stores in-frame clones only, minus some. The sample records fewer than 250,000 clones, around 79% being singletons. What was sequenced was PBMCs. These receptors came from a male donor in good health and CMV-seronegative.

V gene TRBV4-3 combines with J gene TRBJ1-6; D might be TRBD1 (5 bases). V lost 4 bases to trimming and J lost 7 bases, with 14 bases between them. This CDR3 has 15 amino acids. The germline CDR1 and CDR2 sequences are LGHNA and YSLEER. The CDR3 DNA reads as TGCGCCAGCAGCCTCTCTCGGGCAGGGAATTCACCCCTCCACTTT. It codes for CASSLSRAGNSPLHF.

V gene TRBV5-1 combines with J gene TRBJ1-2; a weak D match, TRBD1 (5 bases). Trimming shortened V by 4 bases and J by 4 bases, and 14 bases separated the two germline ends. The CDR3 contains 14 residues. Germline V gene data show CDR1 as SGHRS and CDR2 as YFSETQ. CDR3 in amino acids: CASSQTSGVYGYTF. The DNA for the CDR3 is TGCGCCAGCAGCCAAACGTCGGGGGTCTATGGCTACACCTTC.

This sequence joins TRBV28 and TRBJ1-4; the match to TRBD1 covers 10 bases. This CDR3 comprises 16 residues. The germline gives CDR1 MDHEN, CDR2 SYDVKM. After removal of 0 bases from V and 8 bases from J, the junction contained 6 bases not matched to a gene. The CDR3 is CASSLWGGTGEEKLFF. CDR3 nucleotide sequence: TGTGCCAGCAGTTTATGGGGGGGGACAGGGGAAGAAAAACTGTTTTTT.

The chain uses TRBV11-2 and TRBJ2-1; tentatively, D is TRBD2 (6 bases). This CDR3 comprises 12 residues. CDR1 is SGHAT and CDR2 is FQNNGV in the germline V gene. Trimming removed 5 bases from V and 12 bases from J, with 14 bases in between. The CDR3 DNA reads as TGTGCCAGCAGCCCCCTTGGGACTTCGCAGTTCTTC. It codes for CASSPLGTSQFF.

The chain joins TRBV29-1 to TRBJ1-2, with a weak D call TRBD1 (6 bases). The CDR3 length is 12 residues. Trimming took 8 bases from V and 3 from J, leaving 13 bases between them. Germline CDR1 reads SQVTM; CDR2 reads ANQGSEA. CDR3 in DNA: TGCAGCTTACAGGGATCCCACTATGGCTACACCTTC. It codes for CSLQGSHYGYTF.

The CDR3 sequence: CASSYGGSGTEAFF. CDR3 coding DNA: TGTGCCAGCAGTTACGGGGGGAGCGGGACTGAAGCTTTCTTT. The chain couples TRBV6-5 to TRBJ1-1; weak D call: TRBD1 (5 bases). V dropped 2 bases and J dropped 5 bases, with 12 bases sitting between them. The CDR3 contains 14 residues. Germline V gene data show CDR1 as MNHEY and CDR2 as SVGAGI.